This T cell receptor beta chain is from a study of cytomegalovirus exposure and HLA in healthy donors. Looking at the study overall: In a previous analysis, 110 million or so unique TCR beta sequences were found from some 200 million T cells.

The PCR employed 60 Vbeta primers together with 13 Jbeta primers. Repertoires were generated with immunoSEQ multiplex PCR, while TCRdb's copy carries only in-frame clones and drops some. The repertoire table contains around 40,000 clones. CDR3 size: 16 residues. V was pared by 4 bases and J by 0 bases, with 7 bases of the junction left unmatched. The germline gives CDR1 SGHKS, CDR2 YYEKEE (reference sequence). A remark on this clone: Antigen specificity is unknown.

At sampling all donors were nominally healthy, likely with unrecorded immune exposures. Study-level points and caveats: Generally TCR sequences proved uncommon, though certain public TCRs appeared in numerous donors.

The source material was PBMCs. The chain is built from TRBV5-5 and TRBJ1-1, with 9 bases identical to TRBD1. The clonotype originates from a man under 40 in good health and CMV-seronegative. The CDR3 DNA reads as TGTGCCAGCAGCCAAAGGACAGGGGCGGTGAACACTGAAGCTTTCTTT. Its translation is CASSQRTGAVNTEAFF. The full variable domain, its missing parts supplied by reference TRBV5-5 and TRBJ1-1, is DAGVTQSPTHLIKTRGQQVTLRCSPISGHKSVSWYQQVLGQGPQFIFQYYEKEERGRGNFPDRFSARQFPNYSSELNVNALLLGDSALYLCASSQRTGAVNTEAFFGQGTRLTVV.